The 29 T cell receptor beta chains below all came from one sample that was sequenced in a study of cytomegalovirus exposure and HLA in healthy donors. The method was immunoSEQ multiplex PCR; TCRdb's version includes in-frame clones alone and lacks a portion of them. The data show about 170,000 clones, around 92% seen once. Sequencing was carried out using PBMCs. These receptors were taken from a man aged 18-30 years in good health and CMV-seropositive.

This clone was seen once. The chain employs TRBV18 and TRBJ2-3, with 7 bases lining up with TRBD1. Germline loops: CDR1 KGHSH, CDR2 LQKENI. Trimming at V came to 5 bases and at J to 0 bases, leaving 8 bases not matched to a gene. The CDR3 is 16 residues long. CDR3 sequence (DNA): TGTGCCAGCTCAAACGGACAGGTCCGAAGCACAGATACGCAGTATTTT. Protein: CASSNGQVRSTDTQYF.

The V call is TRBV6-5, the J call TRBJ2-1; TRBD1 is a possible D gene (7 bases). Between the trimmed V and J ends, which lost 6 bases and 2 bases, there was a span of 14 bases. This CDR3 is built from 15 residues. Germline values: CDR1 MNHEY, CDR2 SVGAGI. This chain's CDR3 is CASRRQGGTYNEQFF. In DNA, the CDR3 is TGTGCCAGCAGGCGTCAGGGGGGAACCTACAATGAGCAGTTCTTC.

The CDR3 coding sequence is TGTGCCAGCAGAAAACAGCCGAACACCGGGGAGCTGTTTTTT. Its translation is CASRKQPNTGELFF. The J gene is TRBJ2-2, the V gene TRBV6-5, with D unclear. This CDR3 is built from 14 residues. Trimming took off 6 bases at V and 0 bases at J, with 8 bases between the two ends. In germline, CDR1 is MNHEY, CDR2 SVGAGI.

The chain links TRBV29-1 to TRBJ2-5, with D possibly TRBD1 on 6 matching bases. The CDR3 is 12 amino acids. The ends were cut back, 6 bases at V and 4 bases at J, with 12 bases in the middle. Germline CDR1 SQVTM, CDR2 ANQGSEA. The CDR3 loop is CSVGQWGETQYF. CDR3 nucleotides: TGCAGCGTCGGACAGTGGGGAGAGACCCAGTACTTC.

This chain uses TRBV5-6 with TRBJ2-1; no clear D. The germline gives CDR1 SGHDT, CDR2 YYEEEE. The CDR3 spans 12 residues. Trimming cost V 0 bases and J 6 bases, with 4 bases left between them. Here the CDR3 reads CASSLGGNEQFF. The CDR3 DNA follows: TGTGCCAGCAGCTTGGGAGGCAATGAGCAGTTCTTC.

The chain couples TRBV6-5 to TRBJ2-5; the D gene is possibly TRBD2 (5 bases). Trimming cost V 3 bases and J 1 base, with 12 bases left between them. The CDR3 loop spans 15 amino acids. CDR1 and CDR2 from the germline V gene are MNHEY and SVGAGI. CDR3 DNA: TGTGCCAGCAGTTATTCCCTGGCGGGCCAAGAGACCCAGTACTTC. Protein product: CASSYSLAGQETQYF.

The rearrangement links TRBV30 to TRBJ1-5; 7 bases line up with TRBD1. The CDR3 extends over 13 amino acids. V lost 3 bases, J lost 2 bases, and 1 base stayed unmatched. Germline V gene sequence: CDR1 GTSNPN, CDR2 SVGIG (reference sequence). This chain's CDR3 is CAWSQGGNQPQHF. The CDR3 DNA follows: TGTGCCTGGAGCCAGGGGGGCAATCAGCCCCAGCATTTT.

The chain has TRBV2 and TRBJ1-2, with 9 bases fitting TRBD1. This CDR3 has 16 amino acids. Germline CDR1 reads SNHLY; CDR2 reads FYNNEI. V shed 1 base, J shed 5 bases, and the junction held 8 bases outside the gene matches. CDR3 residues: CASSEGNRGLRYGYTF. The CDR3, as DNA: TGTGCCAGCAGTGAAGGGAACAGGGGGCTGAGGTATGGCTACACCTTC.

The V and J genes are TRBV29-1 and TRBJ2-7, with D tentatively TRBD2 (9 bases). The CDR3 is 16 amino acids. Germline V CDR1 and CDR2: SQVTM, ANQGSEA. Trimming took 4 bases from V and 3 from J, leaving 22 bases between them. In DNA form, the CDR3 reads TGCAGCGTTGTAATCCTAGCGGGACAGGAGATCTACGAGCAGTACTTC. Translated, it gives CSVVILAGQEIYEQYF.

The rearrangement uses TRBV4-1 and TRBJ2-7; maybe TRBD1 (6 bases). Looked up from germline, CDR1 is MGHRA and CDR2 is YSYEKL. With 1 base removed from V and 4 bases from J, the gap between germline ends came to 20 bases. The CDR3 spans 17 residues. The CDR3 coding sequence is TGCGCCAGCAGCCAAGTGCTCTGGACAGTCGGAGGATACGAGCAGTACTTC. As protein: CASSQVLWTVGGYEQYF.

In its sample, this clone was seen once. The chain has TRBV29-1 and TRBJ2-7; 10 bases are shared with TRBD2. From germline, CDR1 is SQVTM and CDR2 ANQGSEA. This CDR3 spans 17 amino acids. With V trimmed by 0 bases and J by 2 bases, 10 bases remained unmatched. CDR3: CSVEDRSGTSEPYEQYF. DNA for the CDR3: TGCAGCGTTGAAGATCGGAGCGGGACTAGCGAGCCCTACGAGCAGTACTTC.

The chain carries TRBV7-9 and TRBJ1-5; D unresolved. This CDR3 contains 15 residues. V shed 3 bases and J shed 1 base, with 10 bases lying between them. Germline V gene lookup returns CDR1 SEHNR and CDR2 FQNEAQ (reference sequence). Here the CDR3 DNA reads TGTGCCAGCAGCTTGGCCGGAGGGAGCAATCAGCCCCAGCATTTT. Its translation: CASSLAGGSNQPQHF.

The V call is TRBV30, the J call TRBJ2-5, with D perhaps matching TRBD2 (6 bases). V shed 2 bases and J shed 4 bases, with 8 bases lying between them. CDR3 length: 12 amino acids. Looked up from germline, CDR1 is GTSNPN and CDR2 is SVGIG (reference sequence). The CDR3 is CAWSSSGETQYF. CDR3 sequence (DNA): TGTGCCTGGAGTAGTAGCGGAGAGACCCAGTACTTC.

V gene TRBV6-6 combines with J gene TRBJ2-7; tentatively, D is TRBD2 (6 bases). There are 13 residues in the CDR3. Germline loops: CDR1 MNHNY, CDR2 SVGAGI (reference sequence). V was pared by 5 bases and J by 3 bases, with 11 bases between. CDR3: CASSPGSIYEQYF. For the CDR3, the DNA is TGTGCCAGCAGTCCCGGGAGCATCTACGAGCAGTACTTC.

The chain recombines TRBV27 with TRBJ2-2; TRBD2 matches at 8 bases. The germline gives CDR1 MNHEY, CDR2 SMNVEV (reference sequence). V lost 6 bases to trimming and J lost 3 bases; unmatched junction nucleotides: 6. This CDR3 region has 15 residues. CDR3 in amino acids: CASSPGGGYTGELFF. CDR3 coding DNA: TGTGCCAGCAGCCCCGGGGGGGGGTACACCGGGGAGCTGTTTTTT.

This clone was counted only a few times. The chain carries TRBV6-5 and TRBJ1-2, with D perhaps matching TRBD1 (6 bases). The germline gives CDR1 MNHEY, CDR2 SVGAGI. The length of the CDR3 is 14 residues. Trimming cost V 0 bases and J 6 bases, with 11 bases left between them. The chain's CDR3 is CASSYSSGQHGYTF. The CDR3 DNA sequence: TGTGCCAGCAGTTACTCCTCGGGACAACATGGCTACACCTTC.

This clone occurred once. V usage is TRBV27 and J usage is TRBJ2-7; 12 nucleotides line up with TRBD2. CDR1 is MNHEY and CDR2 is SMNVEV in the germline V gene (reference sequence). The CDR3 covers 16 residues. Germline trimming cut 1 base from V and 2 bases from J; bases unmatched to any gene: 3. The DNA of the CDR3 is TGTGCCAGCAGTTTATACCCTAGCGGGAGGGCCTACGAGCAGTACTTC. Its translation is CASSLYPSGRAYEQYF.

V gene TRBV18 combines with J gene TRBJ2-2; perhaps TRBD2 as D (6 bases). The CDR3 is 15 residues long. V shed 3 bases and J shed 1 base, with 9 bases lying between them. Germline V gives CDR1 KGHSH, CDR2 LQKENI. In DNA form, the CDR3 reads TGTGCCAGCTCACCCCGACTAGAGAACACCGGGGAGCTGTTTTTT. It yields the protein CASSPRLENTGELFF.

The rearrangement joins TRBV23-1 to TRBJ2-1; 8 bases are a match to TRBD2. TRBV23-1 is an ORF, and what it does is uncertain. The V segment lost 3 bases and the J segment 2 bases; nucleotides outside the gene matches: 12. The CDR3 loop spans 18 amino acids. In DNA, the CDR3 is TGCGCCAGCAGTCATCCAACCCTTAGCGGGAATACCTACAATGAGCAGTTCTTC. Translating gives CASSHPTLSGNTYNEQFF.

The V gene is TRBV6-1, the J gene TRBJ2-2; the D is unclear. Trimming cost V 10 bases and J 5 bases, with 20 bases left between them. The CDR3 loop spans 15 amino acids. Germline CDR1 is MNHNS and CDR2 is SASEGT. DNA for the CDR3: TGTGCCACGCCTTCGATCCCCGTCGGTACCGGGGAGCTGTTTTTT. Its protein product is CATPSIPVGTGELFF.

The chain employs TRBV27 and TRBJ2-7, with 8 nucleotides matching TRBD1. The CDR3 sequence is 15 residues long. With V trimmed by 4 bases and J by 5 bases, 10 bases remained unmatched. Germline V lookup: CDR1 MNHEY, CDR2 SMNVEV (reference sequence). The CDR3 loop reads CASSSTGTGEHEQYF. CDR3 in DNA: TGTGCCAGCAGTTCGACCGGGACAGGAGAACACGAGCAGTACTTC.

This chain links TRBV11-2 with TRBJ2-1; 7 bases line up with TRBD2. CDR3 length: 13 residues. V lost 3 bases and J lost 12; bases outside the gene matches: 8. CDR1 and CDR2 from the germline V gene are SGHAT and FQNNGV. CDR3 amino acids: CASSFGFREGQFF. CDR3 nucleotides: TGTGCCAGCAGCTTCGGGTTCAGGGAGGGGCAGTTCTTC.

The rearrangement links TRBV7-9 to TRBJ2-1, with D maybe TRBD1 (6 bases). Trimming removed 4 bases at V and 4 bases at J, with 11 bases between. In germline, CDR1 is SEHNR, CDR2 FQNEAQ (reference sequence). This CDR3 contains 14 residues. CDR3 sequence reads: CASSSPDRYNEQFF. In nucleotides, the CDR3 is TGTGCCAGCAGCTCCCCCGACAGGTACAATGAGCAGTTCTTC.

The V call is TRBV19, the J call TRBJ2-1, with 7 bases aligning to TRBD2. V gave up 7 bases and J gave up 7 bases; unmatched junction bases: 10. Germline CDR1 LNHDA, CDR2 SQIVND (reference sequence). There are 14 residues in the CDR3. For the CDR3, the DNA is TGTGCCAGTAATATGGCGGGAGTATTAAATGAGCAGTTCTTC. Its translation: CASNMAGVLNEQFF. Drawing the rest from reference TRBV19 and TRBJ2-1, the complete variable domain is DGGITQSPKYLFRKEGQNVTLSCEQNLNHDAMYWYRQDPGQGLRLIYYSQIVNDFQKGDIAEGYSVSREKKESFPLTVTSAQKNPTAFYLCASNMAGVLNEQFFGPGTRLTVL.

The gene calls are TRBV6-5 and TRBJ1-5; 9 bases map to TRBD1. The trim removed 2 bases at V and 4 bases at J, leaving 3 bases unmatched. The CDR3 has 15 residues. Germline V gene data show CDR1 as MNHEY and CDR2 as SVGAGI. The CDR3 DNA follows: TGTGCCAGCAGTTACGGACAGGGGTTGAATCAGCCCCAGCATTTT. Amino acid sequence: CASSYGQGLNQPQHF.

The J gene is TRBJ2-7, the V gene TRBV5-1; 11 bases agree with TRBD2. Germline V lookup: CDR1 SGHRS, CDR2 YFSETQ. The junction had 6 bases not matched to a gene; V was cut back by 0 bases and J by 4 bases. The CDR3 extends over 16 amino acids. As DNA, the CDR3 is TGCGCCAGCAGCTTGGCGGAGGGACTAGCGGCTTACGAGCAGTACTTC. Encoded protein: CASSLAEGLAAYEQYF.

The chain has TRBV7-3 and TRBJ1-5, with D uncertain. This CDR3 is built from 13 residues. The V and J ends lost 5 bases and 5 bases respectively, with 10 bases between them. CDR1 is SGHTA, CDR2 FQGTGA, per germline. The CDR3 loop is CASSPDGDQPQHF. The CDR3 coding sequence is TGTGCCAGCAGCCCCGACGGAGATCAGCCCCAGCATTTT.

The V call is TRBV5-6, the J call TRBJ2-3; TRBD2 matches 10 bases. J lost 5 bases, V lost 4 bases, and 16 bases had no gene match. This CDR3 has 18 residues. In germline, CDR1 is SGHDT, CDR2 YYEEEE. CDR3 sequence (DNA): TGTGCCAGCAGCAATGCGTTTGGCCTAGCGGGAGTGGTAGATACGCAGTATTTT. Residues: CASSNAFGLAGVVDTQYF.

On this clone: Other DNA sequences in this specimen translate into the identical CDR3. The chain has TRBV20-1 and TRBJ2-7, with D tentatively TRBD1 (5 bases). CDR3 length: 11 amino acids. V shed 6 bases and J shed 3 bases, with 9 bases lying between them. Germline CDR1 is DFQATT and CDR2 is SNEGSKA (reference sequence). CDR3 nucleotide sequence: TGCAGTGCCTCGCAGGGCTACGAGCAGTACTTC. Protein sequence: CSASQGYEQYF.